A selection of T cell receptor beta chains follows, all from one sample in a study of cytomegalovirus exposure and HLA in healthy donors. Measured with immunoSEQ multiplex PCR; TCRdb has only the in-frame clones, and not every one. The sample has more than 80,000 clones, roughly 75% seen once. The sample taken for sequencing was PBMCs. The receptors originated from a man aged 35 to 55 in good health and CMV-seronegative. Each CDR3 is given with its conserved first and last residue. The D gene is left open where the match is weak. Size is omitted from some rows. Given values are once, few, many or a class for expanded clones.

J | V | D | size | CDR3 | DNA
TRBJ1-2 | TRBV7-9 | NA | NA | CASSPQGSYGYTF | TGTGCCAGCAGCCCTCAGGGGAGCTATGGCTACACCTTC
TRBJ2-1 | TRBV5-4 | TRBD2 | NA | CASSLPSGGATGSEQFF | TGTGCCAGCAGCTTACCTAGCGGGGGGGCCACAGGGAGTGAGCAGTTCTTC
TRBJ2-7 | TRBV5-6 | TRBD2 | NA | CASSLGAGEGIEQYF | TGTGCCAGCAGCTTGGGGGCGGGGGAGGGGATCGAGCAGTACTTC
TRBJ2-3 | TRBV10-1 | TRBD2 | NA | CASSESGRATDTQYF | TGCGCCAGCAGTGAGTCGGGGAGGGCCACAGATACGCAGTATTTT
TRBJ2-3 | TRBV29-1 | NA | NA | CSVGQISTDTQYF | TGCAGCGTTGGGCAGATTAGCACAGATACGCAGTATTTT
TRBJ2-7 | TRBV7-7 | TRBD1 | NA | CASSLGSGTVYEQYF | TGTGCCAGCAGCTTAGGATCCGGGACAGTCTACGAGCAGTACTTC
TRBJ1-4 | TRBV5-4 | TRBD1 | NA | CASSLKQGTATNEKLFF | TGTGCCAGCAGCTTGAAACAGGGGACTGCAACTAATGAAAAACTGTTTTTT
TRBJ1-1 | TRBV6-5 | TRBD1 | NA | CASSYSARGPNTAAFF | TGTGCCAGCAGTTACTCGGCCAGGGGGCCAAACACTGCAGCTTTCTTT
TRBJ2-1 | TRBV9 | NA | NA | CASSVGPLAANEQFF | TGTGCCAGCAGCGTAGGTCCTTTAGCGGCTAATGAGCAGTTCTTC
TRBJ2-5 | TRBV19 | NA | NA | CASSNQATYQETQYF | TGTGCCAGTAGTAATCAGGCCACGTACCAAGAGACCCAGTACTTC
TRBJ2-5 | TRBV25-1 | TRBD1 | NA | CASSATTGLPETQYF | TGTGCCAGCAGTGCCACGACAGGGCTCCCCGAGACCCAGTACTTC
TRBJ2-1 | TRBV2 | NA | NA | CASPGRGEDEQFF | TGTGCCAGCCCGGGCCGTGGGGAGGATGAGCAGTTCTTC
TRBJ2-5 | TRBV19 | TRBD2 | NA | CASSMETSGEFPGSQYF | TGTGCCAGTAGTATGGAGACTAGCGGGGAGTTTCCAGGGTCCCAGTACTTC
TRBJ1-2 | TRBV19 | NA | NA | CASSPQPNYGYTF | TGTGCCAGTAGTCCACAGCCTAACTATGGCTACACCTTC
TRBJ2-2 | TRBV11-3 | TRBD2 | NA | CASSLGLAGGPGELFF | TGTGCCAGCAGCTTGGGACTAGCGGGGGGGCCCGGGGAGCTGTTTTTT
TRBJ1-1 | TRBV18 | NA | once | CASSPLGQGKRYTEAFF | TGTGCCAGCTCACCATTGGGGCAGGGAAAGAGGTACACTGAAGCTTTCTTT
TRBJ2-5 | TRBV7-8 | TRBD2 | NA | CASSITSGGAWETQYF | TGTGCCAGCAGCATTACTAGCGGGGGGGCGTGGGAGACCCAGTACTTC
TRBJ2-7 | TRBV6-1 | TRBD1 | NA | CASSEYGTGGTYEQYF | TGTGCCAGCAGTGAATACGGGACAGGGGGAACCTACGAGCAGTACTTC
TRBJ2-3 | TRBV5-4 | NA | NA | CASSLGRTETSTDTQYF | TGTGCCAGCAGCCTTGGGCGGACAGAAACAAGCACAGATACGCAGTATTTT
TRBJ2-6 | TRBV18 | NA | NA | CASSPLASTTSGANVLTF | TGTGCCAGCTCACCCCTAGCTTCAACGACCTCTGGGGCCAACGTCCTGACTTTC
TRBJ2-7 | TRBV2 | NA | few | CANAPEQGYEQYF | TGTGCCAACGCACCGGAGCAGGGATACGAGCAGTACTTC
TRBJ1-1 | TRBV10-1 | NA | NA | CASSDRREGTEAFF | TGCGCCAGCAGTGACCGCCGGGAGGGAACTGAAGCTTTCTTT
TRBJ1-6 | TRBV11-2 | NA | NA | CASSFGSQGWSPLHF | TGTGCCAGCAGCTTTGGTTCCCAGGGGTGGTCACCCCTCCACTTT
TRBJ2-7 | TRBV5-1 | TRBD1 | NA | CASAGTGNPFSYEQYF | TGCGCCAGCGCCGGGACAGGGAATCCTTTTTCCTACGAGCAGTACTTC
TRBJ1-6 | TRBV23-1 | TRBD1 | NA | CASEATDRERSPLHF | TGCGCCAGCGAGGCAACGGACAGGGAACGATCACCCCTCCACTTT
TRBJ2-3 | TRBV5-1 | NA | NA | CASSLGPRGTDTQYF | TGCGCCAGCAGCTTGGGCCCCCGGGGCACAGATACGCAGTATTTT
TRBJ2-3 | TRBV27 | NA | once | CASSLSRTDTQYF | TGTGCCAGCAGTTTATCCCGGACAGATACGCAGTATTTT
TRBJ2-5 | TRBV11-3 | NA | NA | CASSLTAVGETQYF | TGTGCCAGCAGCTTAACGGCGGTTGGGGAGACCCAGTACTTC
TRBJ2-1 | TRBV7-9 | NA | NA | CASSPRGLHYNEQFF | TGTGCCAGCAGTCCCAGGGGTCTGCACTACAATGAGCAGTTCTTC
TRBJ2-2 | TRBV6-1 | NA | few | CASSARQHTGELFF | TGTGCCAGCAGTGCAAGACAACACACCGGGGAGCTGTTTTTT
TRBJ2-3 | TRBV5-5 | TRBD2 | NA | CASSSGGSTDTQYF | TGTGCCAGCAGCTCGGGGGGTAGCACAGATACGCAGTATTTT
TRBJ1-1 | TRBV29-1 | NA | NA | CSARNDRGTEAFF | TGCAGCGCTAGGAATGATCGGGGCACTGAAGCTTTCTTT
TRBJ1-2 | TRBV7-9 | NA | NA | CASSPDGVRGYTF | TGTGCCAGCAGCCCCGACGGGGTAAGAGGCTACACCTTC
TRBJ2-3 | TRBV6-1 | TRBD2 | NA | CASRLAGADTQYF | TGTGCCAGCAGGCTAGCGGGGGCGGATACGCAGTATTTT
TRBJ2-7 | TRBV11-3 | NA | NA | CASSTNEQGHEQYF | TGTGCCAGCAGCACAAACGAGCAGGGTCACGAGCAGTACTTC
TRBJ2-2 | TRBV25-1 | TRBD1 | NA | CASTGTGGTGELFF | TGTGCCAGCACCGGGACAGGGGGGACCGGGGAGCTGTTTTTT
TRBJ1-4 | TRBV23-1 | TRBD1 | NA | CASSQDRANEKLFF | TGCGCCAGCAGTCAAGACAGGGCTAATGAAAAACTGTTTTTT
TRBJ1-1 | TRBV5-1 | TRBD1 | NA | CASSKGAGGALNTEAFF | TGCGCCAGCTCAAAAGGGGCAGGGGGAGCCTTGAACACTGAAGCTTTCTTT
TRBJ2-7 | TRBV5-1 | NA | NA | CASSPKVGSGTYEQYF | TGCGCCAGCAGCCCTAAGGTAGGCTCGGGGACCTACGAGCAGTACTTC
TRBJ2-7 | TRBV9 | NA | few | CASSVFQGVGGEQYF | TGTGCCAGCAGCGTCTTCCAGGGAGTGGGAGGCGAGCAGTACTTC
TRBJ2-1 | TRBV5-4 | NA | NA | CASRSRGAGNEQFF | TGTGCCAGCAGGAGTCGGGGGGCAGGCAATGAGCAGTTCTTC
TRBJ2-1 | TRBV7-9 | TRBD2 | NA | CASSRGTSSNEQFF | TGTGCCAGCAGCCGAGGGACTAGCAGCAATGAGCAGTTCTTC
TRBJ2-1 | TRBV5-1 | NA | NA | CVSSLGGHEQFF | TGCGTCAGCAGCTTGGGGGGCCATGAGCAGTTCTTC
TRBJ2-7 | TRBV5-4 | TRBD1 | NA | CASSSDRGASYEQYF | TGTGCCAGCAGTTCCGACAGGGGGGCCTCCTACGAGCAGTACTTC
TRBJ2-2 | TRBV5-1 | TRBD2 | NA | CASSNSGTSENTGELFF | TGCGCCAGCAGCAACTCCGGGACTAGCGAAAACACCGGGGAGCTGTTTTTT
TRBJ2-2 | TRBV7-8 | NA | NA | CASSRQSANTGELFF | TGTGCCAGCAGTCGACAGAGCGCGAACACCGGGGAGCTGTTTTTT
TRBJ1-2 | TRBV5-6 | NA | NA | CASSFTNYGYTF | TGTGCCAGCAGCTTCACTAACTATGGCTACACCTTC
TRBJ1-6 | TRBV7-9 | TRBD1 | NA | CASSLEGQGNSPLHF | TGTGCCAGCAGCTTAGAGGGACAGGGGAATTCACCCCTCCACTTT
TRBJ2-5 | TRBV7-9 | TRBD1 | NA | CASSSTGTAQETQYF | TGTGCCAGCAGCTCGACTGGGACAGCCCAAGAGACCCAGTACTTC
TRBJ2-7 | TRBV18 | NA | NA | CASSPLDFYEQYF | TGTGCCAGCTCACCACTCGACTTCTACGAGCAGTACTTC
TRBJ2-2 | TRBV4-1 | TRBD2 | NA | CASSQAHGTSGGGELFF | TGCGCCAGCAGCCAGGCCCACGGGACTAGCGGGGGCGGGGAGCTGTTTTTT
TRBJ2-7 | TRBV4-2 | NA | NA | CASSRQATGNSYEQYF | TGTGCCAGCAGCCGACAGGCCACAGGAAACTCCTACGAGCAGTACTTC
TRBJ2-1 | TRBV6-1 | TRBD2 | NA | CASSTPGLENEQFF | TGTGCCAGCAGTACGCCGGGACTAGAAAATGAGCAGTTCTTC
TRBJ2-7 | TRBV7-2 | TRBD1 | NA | CASSLEGFPDRAPYEQYF | TGTGCCAGCAGCTTAGAGGGTTTTCCGGACAGGGCCCCCTACGAGCAGTACTTC
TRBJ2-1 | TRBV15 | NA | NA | CATSFRPRRDEQFF | TGTGCCACCAGCTTCCGGCCCCGGAGGGATGAGCAGTTCTTC
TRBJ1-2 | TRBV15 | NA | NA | CATSLDSVNYGYTF | TGTGCCACCAGCCTGGACAGCGTTAACTATGGCTACACCTTC
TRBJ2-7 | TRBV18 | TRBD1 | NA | CASSPPRQGTGREQYF | TGTGCCAGCTCACCTCCTCGACAGGGAACAGGACGCGAGCAGTACTTC
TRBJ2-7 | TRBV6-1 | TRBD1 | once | CASKGQGGSHEQYF | TGTGCCAGCAAGGGACAGGGGGGTTCCCACGAGCAGTACTTC
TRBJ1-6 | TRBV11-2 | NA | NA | CASSLGRRANSPLHF | TGTGCCAGCAGCTTAGGGCGCAGGGCCAATTCACCCCTCCACTTT
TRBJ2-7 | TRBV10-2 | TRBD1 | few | CASRDPGQRLGEQYF | TGCGCCAGCAGAGACCCGGGACAGAGGTTGGGGGAGCAGTACTTC